This paragraph reports one T cell receptor beta chain. Its antigen remains unidentified. This specimen belongs to a study of shared clonotypes between healthy human individuals. Study-level findings and limits: It was anticipated that sequencing depth would influence how many clonotypes donors shared. Four donors held about 5% of naive CD4 clonotypes in common.

CDR1 LNHNV and CDR2 YYDKDF come from the germline V gene (reference sequence). This CDR3 contains 16 residues. The junction had 7 bases not matched to a gene; V was cut back by 5 bases and J by 1 base. Original analysis: Sequence data from immunoSEQ were junction-only and lacked quality scores; consequently, filtering differed. Sequencing was performed with immunoSEQ multiplex PCR; in TCRdb, only in-frame clones are kept and a portion is missing. V and J calls and clone size follow that table, whereas D and trimming were derived from the DNA. Of about 680,000 clones in the sample, around 67% were seen once.

The J gene is TRBJ2-3, the V gene TRBV15; 9 bases align to TRBD2. Sequencing input: memory CD4+ T cells sorted from blood. Subset specified: CD45RA-negative fraction. The receptor was derived from a woman aged 25 to 39 in good health. This CDR3 reads CATSVGVAGGTDTQYF. The CDR3 DNA reads TGTGCCACCAGCGTCGGAGTAGCGGGAGGCACAGATACGCAGTATTTT.